A selection of T cell receptor beta chains follows, all from one sample in a study of cytomegalovirus exposure and HLA in healthy donors. Clones were read by immunoSEQ multiplex PCR, and TCRdb kept only the in-frame ones, dropping some. The repertoire consists of approximately 80,000 clones, with 72% occurring once and the leading ten covering roughly 10%. Sequencing was done on a sample of PBMCs. These receptors all stem from a woman in her 40s in good health and CMV-seropositive. Both conserved end residues are part of each CDR3. D genes are given only for firm matches. Clone size, where shown, is once, few, many, or a class for clones that have expanded.

TRBV28,-,TRBJ1-2,TRBD1,TGTGCCAGCAGTCCCCCCGGACAGGTTTGGTCTATTTATGGCTACACCTTC,CASSPPGQVWSIYGYTF
TRBV7-2,few,TRBJ1-5,TRBD1,TGTGCCAGCAGCTCGACAGGGACGGGCAATCAGCCCCAGCATTTT,CASSSTGTGNQPQHF
TRBV6-5,-,TRBJ1-1,-,TGTGCCAGCAGTTACTCTGAGCAGGGAAACACTGAAGCTTTCTTT,CASSYSEQGNTEAFF
TRBV9,-,TRBJ2-2,-,TGTGCCAGCAGCGTAGCGGGACAGAACACCGGGGAGCTGTTTTTT,CASSVAGQNTGELFF
TRBV7-2,-,TRBJ2-1,-,TGTGCCAGCAGCTTAGACCCGACAGGCTACAATGAGCAGTTCTTC,CASSLDPTGYNEQFF
TRBV27,-,TRBJ1-4,TRBD1,TGTGCCAGCAGTTTGACAGGGGTAGATGAAAAACTGTTTTTT,CASSLTGVDEKLFF
TRBV9,-,TRBJ2-2,TRBD2,TGTGCCAGCAGCATAGGACTAGCGGGCGCCTCTAACACCGGGGAGCTGTTTTTT,CASSIGLAGASNTGELFF
TRBV6-6,-,TRBJ1-4,TRBD1,TGTGCCAGCAGACGGACAGGGTGGGGTGAAAAACTGTTTTTT,CASRRTGWGEKLFF
TRBV6-1,-,TRBJ1-2,-,TGTGCCAGCAGTGAAGCGGTGGACAGCATCACCTATGGCTACCCCTTC,CASSEAVDSITYGYPF
TRBV6-1,-,TRBJ1-5,TRBD1,TGTGCCAGCAGTGACCCGGGACAGGGTTTTCAGCCCCAGCATTTT,CASSDPGQGFQPQHF
TRBV18,-,TRBJ1-5,TRBD1,TGTGCCAGCTCACCACCGGACAGGGTAGGGCCCCAGCATTTT,CASSPPDRVGPQHF
TRBV27,-,TRBJ2-3,TRBD2,TGTGCCAGCAGATCGGGACTAGCGGAATTGGGAGATACGCAGTATTTT,CASRSGLAELGDTQYF
TRBV28,few,TRBJ1-5,TRBD1,TGTGCCAGCAGTTTAGGGGCAGGGGGAAATCAGCCCCAGCATTTT,CASSLGAGGNQPQHF
TRBV4-2,-,TRBJ1-2,-,TGTGCCAGCAGCCAAGAGGGGGGGTACGGCTACACCTTC,CASSQEGGYGYTF
TRBV7-9,-,TRBJ2-7,TRBD1,TGTGCCAGCAGCCCGGGACAGGGGGCCAACGAGCAGTACTTC,CASSPGQGANEQYF
TRBV28,-,TRBJ1-2,TRBD1,TGTGCCAGCAGTCCACGGGACAGGGGGCGCACGGAGTATGGCTACACCTTC,CASSPRDRGRTEYGYTF
TRBV9,-,TRBJ2-7,-,TGTGCCAGCAGCGTAGTAGCCAGTGGCGAGCAGTACTTC,CASSVVASGEQYF
TRBV7-9,-,TRBJ1-3,-,TGTGCCAGCAGTCGGGGCTCTGGAAACACCATATATTTT,CASSRGSGNTIYF
TRBV15,few,TRBJ1-1,-,TGTGCCACCAGCGTAAGGAGGGGAGGAACTGAAGCTTTCTTT,CATSVRRGGTEAFF
TRBV6-1,-,TRBJ1-2,-,TGTGCCAGCAGTGGGCCCAAAACAGCAGCTCGAGCTAACTATGGCTACACCTTC,CASSGPKTAARANYGYTF
TRBV27,-,TRBJ1-1,-,TGTGCCAGCAGCCGTGGACAGTTGAACACTGAAGCTTTCTTT,CASSRGQLNTEAFF